The present T cell receptor (beta chain) was sequenced within a study of cytomegalovirus exposure and HLA in healthy donors. General observations from the study: Further analysis was carried out later, and it showed several of the most significant clusters appearing linked to common viral pathogens. A few chains linked to CMV were shown in vitro to be specific for CMV antigens. Being productive about 90% or about 30% of the time was typical of most TCR beta V segments in an earlier analysis.

PCR amplification relied on 60 Vbeta primers (plus 13 Jbeta primers). The protocol was immunoSEQ multiplex PCR, while the TCRdb copy is restricted to in-frame clones and leaves out a portion. The table lists tens of thousands of clones, roughly four fifths of them singletons. Trimming removed 6 bases from V and 0 bases from J; junction bases left unmatched: 8. CDR1 and CDR2 from the germline V gene are SQVTM and ANQGSEA. The CDR3 extends over 14 amino acids. Of note for this clone: The antigen is not known.

The sequencing sample was made of PBMCs. The sequence was collected from a man younger than 40 in good health and CMV-seronegative. V usage is TRBV29-1 and J usage is TRBJ2-7; 7 positions agree with TRBD2. CDR3 in amino acids: CSVSGMGGSYEQYF. The CDR3, as DNA: TGCAGCGTCAGCGGGATGGGGGGCTCCTACGAGCAGTACTTC.